What follows is one T cell receptor beta chain and its context. Each CDR3 protein is one row after TCRdb ran MiXCR on the 5' RACE reads. The sample lists 34,000 or so distinct CDR3 sequences, over 8.5% occurring once. The CDR3 has 18 amino acids. Trimming removed 7 bases at V and 0 bases at J, with 22 bases between. CDR1 MNHEY and CDR2 SVGEGT come from the germline V gene. The entry originates in a study of early T cells in non-severe SARS-CoV-2 infection. Study context: It was bulk RNA from unsorted whole blood that was sequenced, and the chains were unpaired.

Sequenced input: whole blood. This receptor was identified in an adult who was a healthcare worker with PCR-confirmed SARS-CoV-2 infection or an uninfected control (not recorded which). This rearrangement joins TRBV6-2 or TRBV6-3 to TRBJ2-1; D might be TRBD1 (5 bases). The CDR3, as DNA: TGTGCCAGCAACATACGACAGTCCAGAGTTCTCTCCTACAATGAGCAGTTCTTC. Encoded protein: CASNIRQSRVLSYNEQFF.